These 2 T cell receptor beta chains originate from one sample sequenced in a study of response to subunit inactivated influenza vaccine (dated by TCRdb to 2016 to 2019). Library preparation used RT-PCR. These reads were obtained on an Illumina HiSeq 2500. TCRdb reprocessing: public reads trimmed at Q25 with fastp, clones called with MiXCR, in-frame beta chains kept. Rows merge per CDR3 protein into single entries with the most common DNA and genes. Across this sample there are over 300,000 distinct CDR3 sequences, with around a fifth seen only once. The ten largest account for 10% of the sample. Here the sequenced sample was PBMCs from blood, taken less than 22 months after vaccination. All receptors derive from a man between 45 and 75 years old who received an inactivated influenza vaccine. Donor details come from another sample of the same person, matched by shared clones.

This chain links TRBV11-3 with TRBJ2-1; D gene uncertain. The CDR3 is 12 amino acids. The germline V gene encodes CDR1 SGHNT and CDR2 YENEEA. Trimming shortened V by 3 bases and J by 5 bases, and 5 bases separated the two germline ends. The CDR3 coding sequence is TGTGCCAGCAGCTTCGAAAACAATGAGCAGTTCTTC. It encodes CASSFENNEQFF.

Only a few counts were recorded for this clonotype. The rearrangement joins TRBV3-1 to TRBJ2-1, with TRBD2 matching 9 bases. CDR3 size: 19 residues. Germline V gene data show CDR1 as LGHDT and CDR2 as YNNKEL (reference sequence). Trimming cost V 0 bases and J 0 bases; bases outside gene matches: 9. CDR3 DNA: TGTGCCAGCAGCCAAGATACCAGCGGGGGGCCCTTCTCCTACAATGAGCAGTTCTTC. Protein: CASSQDTSGGPFSYNEQFF.